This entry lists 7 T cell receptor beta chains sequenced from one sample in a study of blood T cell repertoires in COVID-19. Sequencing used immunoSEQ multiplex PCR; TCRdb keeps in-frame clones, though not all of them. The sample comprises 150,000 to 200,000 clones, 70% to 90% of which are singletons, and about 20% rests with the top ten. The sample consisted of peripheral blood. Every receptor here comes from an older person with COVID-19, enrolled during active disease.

CDR3 sequence (DNA): TGTGCCAGCAGCAAAGCCGGACAGGGCAGCGGCAATCAGCCCCAGCATTTT. This encodes CASSKAGQGSGNQPQHF. V usage is TRBV21-1 and J usage is TRBJ1-5; the D segment call TRBD1 is taken from the table without a DNA check. TRBV21-1 is a pseudogene locus. The CDR3 has 17 amino acids.

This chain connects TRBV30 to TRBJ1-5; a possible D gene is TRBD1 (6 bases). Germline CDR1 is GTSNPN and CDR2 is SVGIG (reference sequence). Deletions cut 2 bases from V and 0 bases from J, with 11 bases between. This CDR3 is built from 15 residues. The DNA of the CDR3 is TGTGCCTGGAGTCCCGGACAGTATAGCAATCAGCCCCAGCATTTT. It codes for CAWSPGQYSNQPQHF.

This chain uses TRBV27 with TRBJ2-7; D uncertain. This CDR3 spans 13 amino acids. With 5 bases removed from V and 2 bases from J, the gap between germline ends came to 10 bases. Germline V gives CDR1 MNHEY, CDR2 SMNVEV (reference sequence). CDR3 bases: TGTGCCAGCAGTCTACTCTTGCCCTACGAGCAGTACTTC. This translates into CASSLLLPYEQYF.

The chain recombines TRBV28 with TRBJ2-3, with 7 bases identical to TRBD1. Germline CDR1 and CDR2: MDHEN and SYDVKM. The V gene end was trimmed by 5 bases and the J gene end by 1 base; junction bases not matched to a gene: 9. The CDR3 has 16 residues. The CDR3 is CASSLMGQGGTDTQYF. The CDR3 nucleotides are TGTGCCAGCAGTCTTATGGGGCAGGGGGGCACAGATACGCAGTATTTT.

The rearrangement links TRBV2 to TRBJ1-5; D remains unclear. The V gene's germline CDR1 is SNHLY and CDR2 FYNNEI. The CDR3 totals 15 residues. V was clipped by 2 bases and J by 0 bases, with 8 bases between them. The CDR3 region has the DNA TGTGCCAGCAGTGAAACTTCGGGTAGCAATCAGCCCCAGCATTTT. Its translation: CASSETSGSNQPQHF. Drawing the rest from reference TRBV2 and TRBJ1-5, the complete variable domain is EPEVTQTPSHQVTQMGQEVILRCVPISNHLYFYWYRQILGQKVEFLVSFYNNEISEKSEIFDDQFSVERPDGSNFTLKIRSTKLEDSAMYFCASSETSGSNQPQHFGDGTRLSIL.

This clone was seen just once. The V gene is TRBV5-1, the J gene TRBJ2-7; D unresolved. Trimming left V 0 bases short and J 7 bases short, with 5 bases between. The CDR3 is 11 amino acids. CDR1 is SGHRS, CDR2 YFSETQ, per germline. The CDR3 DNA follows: TGCGCCAGCAGCTTGGATTATGAGCAGTACTTC. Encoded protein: CASSLDYEQYF.

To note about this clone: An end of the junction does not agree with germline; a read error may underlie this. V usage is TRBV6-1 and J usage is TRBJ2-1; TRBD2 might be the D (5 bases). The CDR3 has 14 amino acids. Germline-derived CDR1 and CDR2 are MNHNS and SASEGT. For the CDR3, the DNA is TGTGCCAGCAGTGATCTACTTGACTACGATGAGCAGTTCTTC. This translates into CASSDLLDYDEQFF.